Reported below is one T cell receptor (beta chain). This clone was seen just once. Its specific antigen is unknown. The sample holds no much larger clone one base away, and base qualities are not on file. This specimen comes from a study of blood T cell repertoires in COVID-19 (dated by TCRdb to the early 2020s). In terms of the full investigation: Samples covering the acute and convalescent phases of COVID-19 were provided by collaborators in the United States, Italy and Spain. The prospective study material was composed of cDNA or gDNA derived from T cells, B-cell-depleted T cells, or PBMCs. The dataset comprised deeply sampled blood TCRbeta repertoires from subjects exposed to, actively infected with, or recovered from COVID-19. The repertoires were made available in a free public database intended to serve as a resource for research on the immune response to SARS-CoV-2. The samples were drawn from two sources: the first 160 participants of the ongoing ImmuneRACE study, and 1,200 or so subjects contributed by 6 global collaborators. Sample metadata almost always included a de-identified subject ID, COVID-19 status, age in years and sex. Where available, HLA class I and class II types were obtained from metadata supplied by the sample provider rather than from assay-based typing. The paper as a whole reports these results and caveats: How much clinical and demographic metadata was included differed by source and by participant, and the metadata was provided uncurated.

Each collaborating institution followed its own protocols to collect whole blood in K2EDTA tubes. For TCRbeta analysis, collaborators shipped samples as frozen whole blood, isolated PBMCs, or DNA extracted from either of those sample types. TCRbeta CDR3 regions were amplified from genomic DNA using the immunoSEQ Assay, a bias-controlled multiplex PCR. The original pipeline was this. The number of nucleated cells in each sample was estimated by amplification of reference gene primers within the assay. To quantify the absolute abundance of each unique TCRbeta CDR3 rearrangement, sequence reads were collapsed and filtered. For each sample, productive Simpson clonality was calculated as the square root of Simpson's diversity index over productive rearrangements. TCRdb took over this immuneACCESS table, retaining in-frame rearrangements with V and J assigned. Such tables are incomplete; in checked studies, under half of the missing clones stem from an unresolved V gene, and the remainder is unexplained. The V and J calls and the clone size are those of that table, but D and trimming were determined from the DNA. Recorded for this sample are 45,000 or so clones; 85% to 90% of them occurred a single time. The ten largest make up 5% to 6% of the sample.

After removal of 6 bases from V and 7 bases from J, the junction retains 8 bases not matched to a gene. CDR1 and CDR2 (LNHNV, YYDKDF) derive from the germline V gene (reference sequence). The CDR3 measures 15 amino acids from cysteine to phenylalanine. The sequence is cut down to CDR3 DNA, 45 bases in frame from base 1. Sample: peripheral blood. The TCR was taken from a man aged 40-49 years with active COVID-19. The rearranged segments are TRBV15 and TRBJ1-6; 8 central bases correspond to TRBD1. Read as DNA, the sequence is TGTGCCACCAGAATAGGGACAGGACGAAATTCACCCCTCCACTTT. This yields the protein CATRIGTGRNSPLHF.